The entry that follows covers one TCR beta chain sequence. Its antigen is not known. The data were obtained in a study of immune evolution from preneoplasia to lung adenocarcinoma. The germline V gene encodes CDR1 SEHNR and CDR2 FQNEAQ (reference sequence). Trimming shortened V by 1 base and J by 8 bases, and 12 bases separated the two germline ends. This CDR3 has 15 residues. The method was immunoSEQ multiplex PCR; TCRdb's version includes in-frame clones alone and lacks a portion of them. The sample has about 14,000 clones; less than 85% are singletons. Study findings and constraints: From normal lung to invasive adenocarcinoma, top clone frequencies appeared to decrease.

This sequence was found in a person in their 70s with lung adenocarcinoma. The sample was FFPE minimally invasive lung adenocarcinoma tissue. V and J are TRBV7-9 and TRBJ1-6; D is unresolved. CDR3 protein: CASSLVSISDSPLHF. CDR3 nucleotide sequence: TGTGCCAGCAGCTTAGTGTCTATATCGGATTCACCCCTCCACTTT. Supplemented by reference TRBV7-9 and TRBJ1-6, the full variable domain reads DTGVSQNPRHKITKRGQNVTFRCDPISEHNRLYWYRQTLGQGPEFLTYFQNEAQLEKSRLLSDRFSAERPKGSFSTLEIQRTEQGDSAMYLCASSLVSISDSPLHFGNGTRLTVT.